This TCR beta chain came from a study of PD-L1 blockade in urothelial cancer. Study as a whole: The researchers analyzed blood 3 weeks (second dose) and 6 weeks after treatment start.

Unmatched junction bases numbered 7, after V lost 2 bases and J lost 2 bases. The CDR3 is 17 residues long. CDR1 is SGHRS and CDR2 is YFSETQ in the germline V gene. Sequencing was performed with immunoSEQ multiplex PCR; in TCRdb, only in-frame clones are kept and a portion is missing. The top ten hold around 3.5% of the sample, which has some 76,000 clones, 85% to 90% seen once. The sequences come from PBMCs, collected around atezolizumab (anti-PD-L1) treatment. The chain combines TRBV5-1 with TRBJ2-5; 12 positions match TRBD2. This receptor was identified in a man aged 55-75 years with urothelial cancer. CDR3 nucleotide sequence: TGCGCCAGCAGCTTCTCCCGACTAGCGGGGGATCAAGAGACCCAGTACTTC. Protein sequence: CASSFSRLAGDQETQYF.